This T cell receptor beta chain was profiled in a study of blood T cell repertoires in COVID-19. Study information: COVID-19 samples, acute and convalescent, were from the United States, Italy and Spain. The analysed material was cDNA or gDNA that came from T cells, B-cell-depleted T cells, or PBMCs.

Here immunoSEQ multiplex PCR was the method, and the copy in TCRdb shows in-frame clones only, minus some. The sample shows roughly 70,000 clones, 65% to 85% of them seen only once. The CDR3 extends over 14 amino acids. Trimming removed 6 bases from V and 6 bases from J; junction bases left unmatched: 8. Germline CDR1 LNHDA, CDR2 SQIVND (reference sequence). The source of this sequence is a man between 60 and 75 years old with COVID-19, enrolled during active disease. Source material: peripheral blood. The genes are TRBV19 and TRBJ2-3, with 8 bases aligning to TRBD1. The CDR3 sequence: CASRAPGDRDTQYF. CDR3 DNA sequence: TGTGCCAGTAGGGCTCCGGGGGACAGGGATACGCAGTATTTT.